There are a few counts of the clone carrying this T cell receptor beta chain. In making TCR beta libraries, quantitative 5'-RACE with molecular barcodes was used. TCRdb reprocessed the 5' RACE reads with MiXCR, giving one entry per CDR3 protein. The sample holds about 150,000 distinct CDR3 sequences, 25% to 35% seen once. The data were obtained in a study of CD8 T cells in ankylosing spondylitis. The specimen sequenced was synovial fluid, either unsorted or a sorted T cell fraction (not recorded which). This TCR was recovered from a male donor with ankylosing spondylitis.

DNA for the CDR3: TGTGCCAGCAGCTTAGGTATAGGGCCGGTATCCGGGGAGCTGTTTTTT. This translates into CASSLGIGPVSGELFF. This chain joins TRBV7-8 and TRBJ2-2; D is uncertain. Germline lookup yields CDR1 SGHVS and CDR2 FQNEAQ. The CDR3 is 16 residues long. Trimming shortened V by 1 base and J by 6 bases, and 15 bases separated the two germline ends. Based on the CDR3 plus reference TRBV7-8 and TRBJ2-2, the full variable domain is GAGVSQSPRYKVAKRGQDVALRCDPISGHVSLFWYQQALGQGPEFLTYFQNEAQLDKSGLPSDRFFAERPEGSVSTLKIQRTQQEDSAVYLCASSLGIGPVSGELFFGEGSRLTVL.